The sample holds one count of the clone carrying this TCR beta chain. This sample is part of a study of blood T cell repertoires in COVID-19. About the study: Samples came from the United States, Italy and Spain, spanning acute and convalescent COVID-19.

Per the study methods: Amplifying reference gene primers gave estimates of nucleated cell counts. Only in-frame clones appear in the TCRdb table, and some are missing; sequencing was by immunoSEQ multiplex PCR. Clone size and the V and J calls come from that table; the DNA yielded D and trimming. This table holds 50,000 to 70,000 clones, roughly 80% found once. CDR1 LGHNT and CDR2 FRNRAP come from the germline V gene. This CDR3 spans 18 amino acids. The V and J ends lost 6 bases and 3 bases respectively, with 27 bases between them. The chain employs TRBV12-5 and TRBJ2-7; a possible D gene is TRBD1 (9 bases). The sequence derives from a man aged 60-69 years with acute or convalescent COVID-19. Source material: peripheral blood. CDR3 coding DNA: TGTGCTAGTGGCCGGTATGGAGTAGCGGGACAGGGCATCTACGAGCAGTACTTC. Residues: CASGRYGVAGQGIYEQYF.